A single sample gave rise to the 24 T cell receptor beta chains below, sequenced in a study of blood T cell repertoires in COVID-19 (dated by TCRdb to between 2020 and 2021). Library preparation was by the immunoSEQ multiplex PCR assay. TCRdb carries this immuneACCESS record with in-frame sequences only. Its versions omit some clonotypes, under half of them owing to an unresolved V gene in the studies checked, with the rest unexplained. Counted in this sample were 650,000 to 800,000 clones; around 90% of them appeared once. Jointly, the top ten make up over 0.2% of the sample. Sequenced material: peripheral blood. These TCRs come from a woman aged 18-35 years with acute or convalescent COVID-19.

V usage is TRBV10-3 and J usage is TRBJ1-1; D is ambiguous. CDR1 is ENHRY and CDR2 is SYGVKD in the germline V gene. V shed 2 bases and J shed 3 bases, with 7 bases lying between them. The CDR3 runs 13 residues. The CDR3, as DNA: TGTGCCATCAGTGAGGGCGGGGACACTGAAGCTTTCTTT. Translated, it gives CAISEGGDTEAFF.

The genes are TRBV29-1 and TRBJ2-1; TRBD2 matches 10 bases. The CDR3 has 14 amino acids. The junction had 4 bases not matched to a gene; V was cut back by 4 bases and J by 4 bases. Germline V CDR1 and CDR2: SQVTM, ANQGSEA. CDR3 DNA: TGCAGCGTTGTGGCACTAGCGGGGTACAATGAGCAGTTCTTC. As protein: CSVVALAGYNEQFF.

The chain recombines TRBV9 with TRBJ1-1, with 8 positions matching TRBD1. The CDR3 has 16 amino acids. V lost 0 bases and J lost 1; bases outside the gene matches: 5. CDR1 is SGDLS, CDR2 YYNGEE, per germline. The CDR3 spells CASSVAAGGGNTEAFF. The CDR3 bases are TGTGCCAGCAGCGTAGCAGCAGGGGGCGGGAACACTGAAGCTTTCTTT.

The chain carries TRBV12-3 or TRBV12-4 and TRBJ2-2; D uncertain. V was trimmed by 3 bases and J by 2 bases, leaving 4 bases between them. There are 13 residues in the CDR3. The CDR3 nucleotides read TGTGCCAGCAGTTTTTCTAACACCGGGGAGCTGTTTTTT. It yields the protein CASSFSNTGELFF.

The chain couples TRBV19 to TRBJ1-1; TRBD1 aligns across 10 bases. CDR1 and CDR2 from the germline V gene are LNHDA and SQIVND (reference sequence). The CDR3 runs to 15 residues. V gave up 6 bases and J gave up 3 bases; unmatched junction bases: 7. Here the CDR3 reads CASRWGQGTDTEAFF. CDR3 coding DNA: TGTGCCAGTAGATGGGGACAGGGGACCGACACTGAAGCTTTCTTT. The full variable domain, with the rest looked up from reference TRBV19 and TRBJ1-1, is DGGITQSPKYLFRKEGQNVTLSCEQNLNHDAMYWYRQDPGQGLRLIYYSQIVNDFQKGDIAEGYSVSREKKESFPLTVTSAQKNPTAFYLCASRWGQGTDTEAFFGQGTRLTVV.

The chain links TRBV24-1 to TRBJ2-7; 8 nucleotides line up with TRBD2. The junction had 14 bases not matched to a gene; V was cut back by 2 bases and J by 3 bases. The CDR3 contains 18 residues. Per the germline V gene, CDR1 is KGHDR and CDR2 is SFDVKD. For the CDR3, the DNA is TGTGCCACCAGTGATTCCGGGGGGGGACGGCTTTCTGACTACGAGCAGTACTTC. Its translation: CATSDSGGGRLSDYEQYF.

CDR3 protein: CASSGGQGRYEQYF. In DNA, the CDR3 is TGTGCCAGCAGCGGCGGACAGGGGCGTTACGAGCAGTACTTC. This sequence joins TRBV7-2 and TRBJ2-7, with TRBD1 matching 9 bases. Germline CDR1 reads SGHTA; CDR2 reads FQGNSA. The CDR3 is 14 residues long. After removal of 5 bases from V and 4 bases from J, the junction contained 6 bases not matched to a gene. Combining the CDR3 with reference TRBV7-2 and TRBJ2-7 gives the whole variable domain GAGVSQSPSNKVTEKGKDVELRCDPISGHTALYWYRQSLGQGLEFLIYFQGNSAPDKSGLPSDRFSAERTGGSVSTLTIQRTQQEDSAVYLCASSGGQGRYEQYFGPGTRLTVT.

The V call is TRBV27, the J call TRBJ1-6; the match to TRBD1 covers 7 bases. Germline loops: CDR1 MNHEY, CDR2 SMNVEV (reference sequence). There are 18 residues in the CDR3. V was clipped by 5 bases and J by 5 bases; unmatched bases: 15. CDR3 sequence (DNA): TGTGCCAGCAGTCACCGCCCGACAGGGCCCTTTAATAATTCACCCCTCCACTTT. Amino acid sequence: CASSHRPTGPFNNSPLHF.

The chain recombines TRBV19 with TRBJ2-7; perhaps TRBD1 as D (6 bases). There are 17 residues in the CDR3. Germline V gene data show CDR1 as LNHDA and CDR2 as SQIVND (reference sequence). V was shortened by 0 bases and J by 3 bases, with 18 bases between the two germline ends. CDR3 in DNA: TGTGCCAGTAGTATAGATCCACCCCGAGGGGGATACTACGAGCAGTACTTC. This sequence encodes CASSIDPPRGGYYEQYF.

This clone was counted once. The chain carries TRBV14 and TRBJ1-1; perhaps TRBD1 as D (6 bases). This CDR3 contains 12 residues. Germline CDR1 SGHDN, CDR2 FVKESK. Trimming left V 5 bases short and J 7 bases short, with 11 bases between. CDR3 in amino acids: CASSEGDIEAFF. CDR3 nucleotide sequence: TGTGCCAGCAGCGAGGGGGACATTGAAGCTTTCTTT.

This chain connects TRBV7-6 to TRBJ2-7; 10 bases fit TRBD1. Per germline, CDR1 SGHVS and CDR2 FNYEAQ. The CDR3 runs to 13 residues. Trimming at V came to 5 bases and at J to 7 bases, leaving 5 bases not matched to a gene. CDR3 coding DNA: TGTGCCAGCAGCCCGACAGGGGGCTGGGAGCAGTACTTC. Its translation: CASSPTGGWEQYF.

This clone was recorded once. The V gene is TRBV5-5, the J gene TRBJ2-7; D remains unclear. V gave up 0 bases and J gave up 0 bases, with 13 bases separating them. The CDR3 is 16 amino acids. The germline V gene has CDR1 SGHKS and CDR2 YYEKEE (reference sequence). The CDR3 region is CASSLAGEPSSYEQYF. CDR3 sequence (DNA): TGTGCCAGCAGCTTGGCCGGAGAGCCCAGCTCCTACGAGCAGTACTTC.

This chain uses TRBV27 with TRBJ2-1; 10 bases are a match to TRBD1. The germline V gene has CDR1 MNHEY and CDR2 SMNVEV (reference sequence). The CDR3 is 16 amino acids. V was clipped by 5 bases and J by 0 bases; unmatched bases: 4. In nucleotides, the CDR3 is TGTGCCAGCAGTCCCCGGACAGGGGGCTCCTACAATGAGCAGTTCTTC. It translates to CASSPRTGGSYNEQFF.

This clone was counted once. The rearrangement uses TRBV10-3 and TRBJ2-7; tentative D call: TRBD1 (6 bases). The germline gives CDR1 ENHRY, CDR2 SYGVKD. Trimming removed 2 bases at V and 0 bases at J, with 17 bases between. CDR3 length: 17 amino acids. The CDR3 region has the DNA TGTGCCATCAGTGAGGAACAGGGTCGTCGACCCTCCTACGAGCAGTACTTC. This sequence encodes CAISEEQGRRPSYEQYF.

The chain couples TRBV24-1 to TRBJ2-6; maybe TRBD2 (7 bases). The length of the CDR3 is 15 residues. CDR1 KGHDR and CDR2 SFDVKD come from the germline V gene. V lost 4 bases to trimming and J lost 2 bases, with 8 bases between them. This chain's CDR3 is CATSEGGAGANVLTF. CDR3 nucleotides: TGTGCCACCAGTGAAGGGGGGGCTGGGGCCAACGTCCTGACTTTC.

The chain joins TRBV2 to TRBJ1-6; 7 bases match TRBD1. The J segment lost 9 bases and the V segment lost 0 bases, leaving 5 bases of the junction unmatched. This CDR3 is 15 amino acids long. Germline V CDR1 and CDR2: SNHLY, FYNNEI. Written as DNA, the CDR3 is TGTGCCAGCAGTGAAGCGTGGCAGGGGGGTTCACCCCTCCACTTT. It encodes CASSEAWQGGSPLHF.

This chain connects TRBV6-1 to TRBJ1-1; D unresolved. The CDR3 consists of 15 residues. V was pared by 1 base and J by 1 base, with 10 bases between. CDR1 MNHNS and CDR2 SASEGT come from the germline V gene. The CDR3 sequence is CASSEGAVGNTEAFF. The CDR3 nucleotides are TGTGCCAGCAGTGAAGGAGCGGTAGGGAACACTGAAGCTTTCTTT.

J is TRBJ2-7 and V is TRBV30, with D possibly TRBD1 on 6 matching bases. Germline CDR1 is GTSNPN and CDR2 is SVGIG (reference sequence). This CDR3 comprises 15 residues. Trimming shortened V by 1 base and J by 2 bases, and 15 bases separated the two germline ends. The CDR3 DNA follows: TGTGCCTGGAGTGCCCCTGGACAGATACCCTACGAGCAGTACTTC. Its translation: CAWSAPGQIPYEQYF.

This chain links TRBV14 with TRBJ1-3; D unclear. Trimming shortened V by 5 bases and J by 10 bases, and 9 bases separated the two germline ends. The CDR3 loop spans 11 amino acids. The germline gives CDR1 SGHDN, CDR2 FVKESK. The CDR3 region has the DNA TGTGCCAGCAGCGAGGGTAATACCATATATTTT. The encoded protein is CASSEGNTIYF.

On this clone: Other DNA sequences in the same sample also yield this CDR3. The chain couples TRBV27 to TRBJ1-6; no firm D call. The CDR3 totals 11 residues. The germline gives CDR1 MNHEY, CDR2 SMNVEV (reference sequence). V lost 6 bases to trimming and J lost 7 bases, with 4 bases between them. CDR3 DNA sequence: TGTGCCAGCAGCCAAAATTCACCCCTCCACTTT. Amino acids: CASSQNSPLHF.

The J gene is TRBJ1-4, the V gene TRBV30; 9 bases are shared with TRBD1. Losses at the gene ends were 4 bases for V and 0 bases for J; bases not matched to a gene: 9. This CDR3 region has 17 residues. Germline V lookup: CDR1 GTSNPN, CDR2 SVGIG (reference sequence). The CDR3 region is CAWKSWDRDATNEKLFF. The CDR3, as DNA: TGTGCCTGGAAATCCTGGGACAGGGATGCAACTAATGAAAAACTGTTTTTT.

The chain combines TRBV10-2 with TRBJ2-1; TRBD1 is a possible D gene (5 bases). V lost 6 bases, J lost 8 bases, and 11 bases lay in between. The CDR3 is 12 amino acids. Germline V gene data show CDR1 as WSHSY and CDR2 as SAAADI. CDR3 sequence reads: CASSQTRDEQFF. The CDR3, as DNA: TGCGCCAGCAGCCAAACCAGGGATGAGCAGTTCTTC.

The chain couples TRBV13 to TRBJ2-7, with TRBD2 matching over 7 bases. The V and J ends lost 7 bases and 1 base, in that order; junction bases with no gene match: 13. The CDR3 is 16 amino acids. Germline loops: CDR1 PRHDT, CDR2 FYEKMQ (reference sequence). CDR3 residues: CASTDTGGFGSYEQYF. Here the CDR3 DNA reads TGTGCCAGCACCGACACCGGGGGGTTCGGATCCTACGAGCAGTACTTC.

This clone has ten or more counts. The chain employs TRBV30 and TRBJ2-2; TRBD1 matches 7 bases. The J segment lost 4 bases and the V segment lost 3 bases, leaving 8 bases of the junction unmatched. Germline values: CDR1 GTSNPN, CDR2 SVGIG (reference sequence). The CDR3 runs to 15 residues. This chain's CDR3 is CAWRGADRSTGELFF. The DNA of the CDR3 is TGTGCCTGGAGAGGGGCGGACAGGAGCACCGGGGAGCTGTTTTTT.